These 13 T cell receptor beta chains came from one sample sequenced in a study of T cells in Graves' hyperthyroidism and ophthalmopathy. The CDR3 regions of TCR beta were amplified from RNA transcripts. A first-round RT-PCR of the TCR CDR3 used the HTBI primer set. TCRdb fed the multiplex PCR reads into MiXCR, producing one record per CDR3 protein. The sample records about 360,000 distinct CDR3 sequences, approximately 13% being singletons. Material: blood. The receptors stem from a woman under 30 with Graves' hyperthyroidism.

This clonotype was counted at least ten times. V and J are TRBV6-1 and TRBJ1-1; maybe TRBD1 (6 bases). The CDR3 consists of 13 residues. The germline CDR1 and CDR2 sequences are MNHNS and SASEGT. With 9 bases removed from V and 5 bases from J, the gap between germline ends came to 16 bases. In nucleotides, the CDR3 is TGTGCCAGTTCAAGAAGAGGGGGGACTGAAGCTTTCTTT. The encoded protein is CASSRRGGTEAFF.

This clonotype was observed many times. The gene calls are TRBV5-1 and TRBJ2-7; 9 bases are a match to TRBD2. With V trimmed by 4 bases and J by 3 bases, 5 bases remained unmatched. CDR3 size: 14 residues. CDR1 and CDR2 from the germline V gene are SGHRS and YFSETQ. The chain's CDR3 is CASSLPAGGYEQYF. The DNA of the CDR3 is TGCGCCAGCAGCCTCCCAGCGGGGGGCTACGAGCAGTACTTC.

This clonotype was counted ten times or more. The chain employs TRBV3-1 and TRBJ2-1; 16 positions match TRBD2. The CDR3 is 16 residues long. The junction had 3 bases not matched to a gene; V was cut back by 10 bases and J by 0 bases. CDR1 is LGHDT and CDR2 is YNNKEL in the germline V gene (reference sequence). The CDR3 DNA reads TGTGCCACGGGACTAGCGGGAGGGTTCTCCTACAATGAGCAGTTCTTC. Amino acid sequence: CATGLAGGFSYNEQFF.

This clonotype was seen repeatedly, ten times or more. The rearrangement links TRBV7-8 to TRBJ1-2; D uncertain. The CDR3 is 15 residues long. V gave up 1 base and J gave up 4 bases, with 13 bases separating them. Germline V CDR1 and CDR2: SGHVS, FQNEAQ. DNA of the CDR3: TGTGCCAGCAGCTTAGTCCTCATTGGGTTCTATGGCTACACCTTC. Amino acid sequence: CASSLVLIGFYGYTF.

This clonotype was found many times. J is TRBJ1-1 and V is TRBV15; D is ambiguous. Germline values: CDR1 LNHNV, CDR2 YYDKDF (reference sequence). The CDR3 is made up of 13 amino acids. Trimming removed 5 bases at V and 5 bases at J, with 12 bases between. CDR3 sequence reads: CATSSETATEAFF. CDR3 DNA: TGTGCCACCAGCTCGGAGACCGCTACTGAAGCTTTCTTT.

The chain couples TRBV6-1 to TRBJ1-5; 7 bases match TRBD1. The germline V gene encodes CDR1 MNHNS and CDR2 SASEGT. The CDR3 spans 15 residues. The V and J ends lost 5 bases and 6 bases, in that order; junction bases with no gene match: 10. CDR3 bases: TGTGCCAGCAGTATCCCCCAGGGGGAGGGTCAGCCCCAGCATTTT. As protein: CASSIPQGEGQPQHF.

There are many counts of this clonotype. The V gene is TRBV28, the J gene TRBJ1-2; D is ambiguous. Germline lookup yields CDR1 MDHEN and CDR2 SYDVKM. The V end was cut by 7 bases, the J end by 0 bases, with 18 bases between. CDR3 length: 16 residues. The CDR3 here is CASNPAGSSANYGYTF. The CDR3 nucleotides are TGTGCCAGCAACCCGGCGGGGAGCTCAGCTAACTATGGCTACACCTTC.

This clonotype was recorded at least ten times. V gene TRBV20-1 combines with J gene TRBJ1-5; D might be TRBD1 (5 bases). Germline loops: CDR1 DFQATT, CDR2 SNEGSKA (reference sequence). V was cut by 1 base and J by 2 bases, with 9 bases left in between. The CDR3 loop spans 14 amino acids. The CDR3 loop reads CSARGQLGNQPQHF. Written as DNA, the CDR3 is TGCAGTGCTAGAGGACAGTTGGGCAATCAGCCCCAGCATTTT.

This clonotype has at least ten counts. The chain has TRBV27 and TRBJ2-7; D not certain. The CDR3 spans 15 residues. CDR1 MNHEY and CDR2 SMNVEV come from the germline V gene (reference sequence). V was cut by 4 bases and J by 4 bases, with 17 bases left in between. CDR3 nucleotides: TGTGCCAGCAGTTATGTTACTGGTGCACGGTACGAGCAGTACTTC. Translating it yields CASSYVTGARYEQYF.

This clonotype was seen more than once but under ten times. A much larger clone differs by one base, so this may be a read error. The chain recombines TRBV30 with TRBJ1-1; 8 bases are shared with TRBD1. Germline lookup yields CDR1 GTSNPN and CDR2 SVGIG (reference sequence). With 7 bases clipped from V and 6 bases from J, the junction kept 10 bases outside the gene matches. This CDR3 is built from 13 residues. CDR3 residues: CASGQVSMSEAFF. CDR3 DNA: TGTGCCTCGGGACAGGTTTCAATGTCTGAAGCTTTCTTT.

CDR3 in amino acids: CASSPRAEFYEQYF. CDR3 coding DNA: TGTGCCAGTAGTCCCCGAGCAGAATTCTACGAGCAGTACTTC. V is TRBV19 and J is TRBJ2-7; D remains unclear. This CDR3 region has 14 residues. Germline V gene data show CDR1 as LNHDA and CDR2 as SQIVND (reference sequence). V lost 5 bases and J lost 3, with 14 bases in between.

This clonotype was recorded many times. The chain is built from TRBV5-6 and TRBJ2-7; D perhaps matches TRBD1 (6 bases). Trimming removed 0 bases at V and 0 bases at J, with 13 bases between. Looked up from germline, CDR1 is SGHDT and CDR2 is YYEEEE. The CDR3 is 16 residues long. The CDR3 sequence: CASSLEGTYTSYEQYF. The CDR3 DNA follows: TGTGCCAGCAGCTTGGAGGGGACATATACCTCCTACGAGCAGTACTTC.

This clonotype was counted between two and nine times. The chain recombines TRBV4-1 with TRBJ2-3, with unresolved D. This CDR3 has 16 residues. Germline V gene data show CDR1 as MGHRA and CDR2 as YSYEKL. Trimming left V 4 bases short and J 2 bases short, with 16 bases between. CDR3 sequence reads: CASSLKTASFTDTQYF. The CDR3 region has the DNA TGCGCCAGCAGCCTCAAGACGGCTTCTTTCACAGATACGCAGTATTTT.